This T cell receptor beta chain comes out of a study of blood T cell repertoires in COVID-19. Study summary: Donors in the United States, Italy and Spain gave samples during acute or convalescent COVID-19.

The V gene's germline CDR1 is SGHRS and CDR2 YFSETQ. The CDR3 runs 15 residues. Trimming left V 2 bases short and J 0 bases short, with 10 bases between. This table comes from immunoSEQ multiplex PCR, and its TCRdb copy is limited to in-frame clones, with some not included. The table records over 85,000 clones, 70% to 90% of them present only once. The sample comprised peripheral blood. The sequence derives from a man aged 45-65 years with active or convalescent COVID-19. This chain connects TRBV5-1 to TRBJ2-3; TRBD2 is a possible D gene (5 bases). CDR3 in amino acids: CASSLRTSSTDTQYF. The CDR3 DNA sequence: TGCGCCAGCAGCTTACGGACTTCTAGCACAGATACGCAGTATTTT.